The entry below describes one T cell receptor beta chain. The same CDR3 also results from other DNA sequences found in this sample. This specimen comes from a study of T cell responses to AZD1222 COVID-19 vaccine. Measured with immunoSEQ multiplex PCR; TCRdb has only the in-frame clones, and not every one. This table holds 97,000 or so clones, approximately 81% found once. The CDR3 covers 14 residues. CDR1 and CDR2 (germline): KGHSH, LQKENI. Trimming pared 0 bases from V and 5 bases from J, leaving 10 bases between. The input for sequencing was peripheral blood, taken on day 0 of AZD1222 vaccination. V is TRBV18 and J is TRBJ2-5; tentative D call: TRBD2 (6 bases). The receptor comes from an adult in good health. CDR3 amino acids: CASSPPGGWETQYF. CDR3 coding DNA: TGTGCCAGCTCACCACCCGGGGGTTGGGAGACCCAGTACTTC.